These 3 T cell receptor beta chains originate from one sample sequenced in a study of persistence of HIV-infected CD4 T cells. No antigens are known for them. This was the immunoSEQ version 4 assay in survey mode. Data came from immunoSEQ multiplex PCR; TCRdb stores just in-frame clones and leaves some out. The table lists about 32,000 clones, 82% of them singletons. Overlapping HIV-1 Gag 15-mer peptides at 0.8 to 1 ug per peptide per mL were used. CD40L/CD69 double-negative CD45RO-high memory CD4+ T cells were collected. The source was CD4+ T cells sorted from PBMCs after 18-hour stimulation, collected from a patient who received antiretroviral therapy. These receptors all come from an adult woman with HIV who was CMV-seropositive.

This chain connects TRBV20-1 to TRBJ2-5; perhaps TRBD1 as D (5 bases). Germline CDR1 is DFQATT and CDR2 is SNEGSKA (reference sequence). Trimming stripped 4 bases from V and 5 bases from J, with 8 bases between. This CDR3 has 11 amino acids. CDR3 sequence: CSANKGETQYF. CDR3 in DNA: TGCAGTGCTAACAAGGGGGAGACCCAGTACTTC.

V and J are TRBV7-2 and TRBJ1-2; no clear D. The CDR3 contains 15 residues. Per the germline V gene, CDR1 is SGHTA and CDR2 is FQGNSA. Trimming took 2 bases from V and 0 from J, leaving 10 bases between them. The DNA for the CDR3 is TGTGCCAGCAGCTTAACTGCGAGGACTAACTATGGCTACACCTTC. It specifies CASSLTARTNYGYTF.

This chain uses TRBV11-3 with TRBJ2-3; 13 nucleotides line up with TRBD2. V lost 5 bases, J lost 0 bases, and 5 bases stayed unmatched. The CDR3 has 17 amino acids. Germline loops: CDR1 SGHNT, CDR2 YENEEA. CDR3 residues: CASSVGTSGASTDTQYF. CDR3 nucleotides: TGTGCCAGCAGCGTCGGGACTAGCGGGGCTAGCACAGATACGCAGTATTTT.